A single sample is the source of the 22 T cell receptor beta chains below, sequenced in a study of T cells in Graves' hyperthyroidism and ophthalmopathy. The source material, RNA transcripts, was used to amplify TCR beta CDR3 regions. RT-PCR in the first round (using the HTBI primer set) targeted the TCR CDR3. TCRdb used MiXCR to reprocess the multiplex PCR reads, holding one entry per CDR3 protein. Of about 530,000 distinct CDR3 sequences listed, 17% were seen once; the top ten hold 17%. Input material: blood. The receptors shown here come from a woman between 18 and 30 years old with Graves' ophthalmopathy.

This clonotype was detected ten times or more. The V call is TRBV12-3 or TRBV12-4, the J call TRBJ1-2, with 8 bases identical to TRBD1. This CDR3 is built from 16 residues. The V gene end was trimmed by 4 bases and the J gene end by 7 bases; junction bases not matched to a gene: 14. The CDR3 here is CASSWASQGAFSGYTF. The CDR3 DNA reads TGTGCCAGCAGTTGGGCCTCGCAGGGGGCTTTCTCTGGCTACACCTTC.

This clonotype turned up a few times. This chain joins TRBV6-1 and TRBJ2-6; D not resolved. CDR3 length: 14 amino acids. Germline loops: CDR1 MNHNS, CDR2 SASEGT. V shed 4 bases and J shed 2 bases, with 6 bases lying between them. The CDR3 reads CASSVEPGANVLTF. In DNA, the CDR3 is TGTGCCAGCAGTGTTGAACCTGGGGCCAACGTCCTGACTTTC.

This clonotype has a handful of counts. The chain recombines TRBV9 with TRBJ2-5; 10 bases align to TRBD1. The germline V gene encodes CDR1 SGDLS and CDR2 YYNGEE. Trimming cost V 3 bases and J 5 bases; bases outside gene matches: 7. CDR3 length: 15 residues. This CDR3 is CASSERQGAGETQYF. CDR3 bases: TGTGCCAGCAGCGAGAGACAGGGGGCTGGGGAGACCCAGTACTTC.

In this sample, this clonotype turned up many times. The J gene is TRBJ1-2, the V gene TRBV28; 7 nucleotides match TRBD1. The ends lost 6 bases at V and 4 bases at J; junction bases unmatched: 5. The CDR3 spans 13 residues. Germline CDR1 MDHEN, CDR2 SYDVKM. This CDR3 reads CASRPGQPYGYTF. In DNA, the CDR3 is TGTGCCAGCAGGCCGGGACAGCCCTATGGCTACACCTTC.

The CDR3 bases are TGCGCCAGCAGCCGGGGGGCCGTTGAGAACACTGAAGCTTTCTTT. It is translated as CASSRGAVENTEAFF. The chain links TRBV4-1 to TRBJ1-1; tentative D call: TRBD1 (6 bases). The V end lost 4 bases, the J end lost 1 base, and 13 bases lay between the germline ends. This CDR3 comprises 15 residues. Germline lookup yields CDR1 MGHRA and CDR2 YSYEKL.

This clonotype was seen repeatedly, ten times or more. V is TRBV27 and J is TRBJ2-1; 8 positions agree with TRBD2. The germline gives CDR1 MNHEY, CDR2 SMNVEV (reference sequence). V lost 6 bases, J lost 4 bases, and 8 bases stayed unmatched. The CDR3 totals 15 residues. The CDR3 is CASSSGGAGYNEQFF. CDR3 bases: TGTGCCAGCAGCTCCGGGGGGGCGGGTTACAATGAGCAGTTCTTC.

This clonotype was recorded a few times. The chain links TRBV27 to TRBJ1-6; the match to TRBD1 covers 7 bases. V shed 6 bases and J 9 bases; nucleotides not matched to a gene: 8. This CDR3 contains 14 residues. The germline V gene encodes CDR1 MNHEY and CDR2 SMNVEV (reference sequence). CDR3 coding DNA: TGTGCCAGCAGACGGGGGGACAGCCTTTCACCCCTCCACTTT. Translating it yields CASRRGDSLSPLHF.

This clonotype was seen a handful of times. One end of the junction varies from germline; a read error may be responsible. The DNA for the CDR3 is TGTGCCAGCTCCCTCACAGGGGACGCTGACGCTTTCTTT. Translation gives CASSLTGDADAFF. The rearrangement uses TRBV18 and TRBJ1-1; 7 positions agree with TRBD1. The germline gives CDR1 KGHSH, CDR2 LQKENI. This CDR3 comprises 13 residues.

This clonotype was counted at least ten times. The chain uses TRBV28 and TRBJ2-3, with D perhaps matching TRBD2 (6 bases). The ends were cut back, 2 bases at V and 0 bases at J, with 15 bases in the middle. This CDR3 has 17 residues. The germline V gene has CDR1 MDHEN and CDR2 SYDVKM. The CDR3 DNA is TGTGCCAGCAGTTTAATAGCGGAACAAATTAGCACAGATACGCAGTATTTT. As protein: CASSLIAEQISTDTQYF.

This clonotype was observed many times. This chain links TRBV2 with TRBJ2-1; 13 positions match TRBD2. The germline V gene encodes CDR1 SNHLY and CDR2 FYNNEI. V trimming: 9 bases; J trimming: 9 bases; junction bases outside the gene matches: 8. This CDR3 region has 14 residues. CDR3 residues: CARHGTSGMPEQFF. For the CDR3, the DNA is TGTGCCAGACATGGGACTAGCGGGATGCCTGAGCAGTTCTTC.

This clonotype was picked up many times. Sequence at one end of the junction differs from germline and may be a read error. V and J are TRBV7-8 and TRBJ2-1; the match to TRBD2 covers 9 bases. The CDR3 has 15 residues. Germline CDR1 SGHVS, CDR2 FQNEAQ. CDR3 DNA sequence: TGTGCCAGCAGCGTAGCGGGAGTGGCCTACAATGAGCAGTTCTTC. This encodes CASSVAGVAYNEQFF.

This clonotype was detected ten times or more. This rearrangement joins TRBV28 to TRBJ1-2, with D perhaps matching TRBD1 (6 bases). Germline CDR1 is MDHEN and CDR2 is SYDVKM. The CDR3 sequence is 14 residues long. V lost 1 base, J lost 4 bases, and 10 bases lay in between. CDR3 bases: TGTGCCAGCAGTTTATATCGGGGGCCCTATGGCTACACCTTC. Its protein product is CASSLYRGPYGYTF.

This clonotype has a count of ten or more. The chain couples TRBV20-1 to TRBJ2-7, with a possible D match to TRBD2 (6 bases). From germline, CDR1 is DFQATT and CDR2 SNEGSKA (reference sequence). The germline V and J ends were trimmed by 4 bases and 1 base, with 11 bases remaining between them. CDR3 length: 13 residues. The CDR3 region has the DNA TGCAGTGCTACCCCTGGACTATCCTACGAGCAGTACTTC. This codes for CSATPGLSYEQYF.

CDR3 region: CASSLGAGMTTDTQYF. CDR3 in DNA: TGTGCCAGCAGCTTAGGGGCCGGAATGACTACAGATACGCAGTATTTT. This chain connects TRBV7-8 to TRBJ2-3; D is unresolved. Trimming removed 1 base from V and 3 bases from J, with 14 bases in between. The germline CDR1 and CDR2 sequences are SGHVS and FQNEAQ. The CDR3 extends over 16 amino acids.

This rearrangement joins TRBV27 to TRBJ1-2, with D unclear. The CDR3 loop spans 13 amino acids. Trimming shortened V by 8 bases and J by 8 bases, and 18 bases separated the two germline ends. From germline, CDR1 is MNHEY and CDR2 SMNVEV (reference sequence). The DNA for the CDR3 is TGTGCCAGCGTAGACCACCACCACGGGGGCTACACCTTC. This translates into CASVDHHHGGYTF.

This clonotype was observed a handful of times. This chain joins TRBV5-8 and TRBJ2-6; TRBD2 agrees at 11 bases. V lost 4 bases, J lost 0 bases, and 6 bases stayed unmatched. Germline V gene lookup returns CDR1 SGHTS and CDR2 YDEGEE. The CDR3 length is 18 residues. In DNA form, the CDR3 reads TGTGCCAGCAGCACGACTAGCGGGGCTTACTCTGGGGCCAACGTCCTGACTTTC. Translated, it gives CASSTTSGAYSGANVLTF.

Many counts were recorded for this clonotype. The chain combines TRBV13 with TRBJ1-3; tentative D call: TRBD1 (6 bases). The V end lost 4 bases, the J end lost 2 bases, and 15 bases lay between the germline ends. Germline V gene sequence: CDR1 PRHDT, CDR2 FYEKMQ (reference sequence). CDR3 size: 16 residues. CDR3: CASSSPRQGTGNTIYF. The CDR3, as DNA: TGTGCCAGCAGCTCTCCGAGGCAGGGGACTGGAAACACCATATATTTT.

This clonotype was picked up many times. This chain uses TRBV12-3 or TRBV12-4 with TRBJ2-3, with D perhaps matching TRBD1 (6 bases). The CDR3 runs to 16 residues. Trimming cost V 3 bases and J 2 bases, with 15 bases left between them. CDR3 bases: TGTGCCAGCAGTTTTAGGGGGACACAGTACACAGATACGCAGTATTTT. Translation gives CASSFRGTQYTDTQYF.

This chain links TRBV20-1 with TRBJ2-5; D is unclear. Germline V CDR1 and CDR2: DFQATT, SNEGSKA (reference sequence). The V end lost 3 bases, the J end lost 6 bases, and 5 bases lay between the germline ends. This CDR3 is built from 10 residues. Here the CDR3 reads CSASVKTQYF. CDR3 nucleotides: TGCAGTGCTAGCGTAAAGACCCAGTACTTC.

This clonotype was seen ten or more times. V gene TRBV6-1 combines with J gene TRBJ2-7, with D uncertain. The CDR3 is made up of 12 amino acids. The V and J ends lost 9 bases and 6 bases respectively, with 15 bases between them. In germline, CDR1 is MNHNS, CDR2 SASEGT. CDR3 amino acids: CASVGFLGEQYF. The CDR3 region has the DNA TGTGCCAGTGTAGGCTTTCTCGGCGAGCAGTACTTC.

This clonotype was recorded at least ten times. The chain carries TRBV7-2 and TRBJ2-3, with 7 bases fitting TRBD2. V shed 1 base, J shed 0 bases, and the junction held 4 bases outside the gene matches. CDR1 is SGHTA, CDR2 FQGNSA, per germline. The CDR3 runs 16 residues. The CDR3 DNA is TGTGCCAGCAGCTTAGTGGTTAGCGGGAGCACAGATACGCAGTATTTT. Protein sequence: CASSLVVSGSTDTQYF.

A few counts support this clonotype. J is TRBJ2-7 and V is TRBV10-3; D is possibly TRBD1 (6 bases). The CDR3 consists of 15 residues. V lost 0 bases and J lost 3, with 12 bases in between. The germline CDR1 and CDR2 sequences are ENHRY and SYGVKD. The DNA of the CDR3 is TGTGCCATCAGTGAGTCGGGTCAGGGGTACTACGAGCAGTACTTC. As protein: CAISESGQGYYEQYF.